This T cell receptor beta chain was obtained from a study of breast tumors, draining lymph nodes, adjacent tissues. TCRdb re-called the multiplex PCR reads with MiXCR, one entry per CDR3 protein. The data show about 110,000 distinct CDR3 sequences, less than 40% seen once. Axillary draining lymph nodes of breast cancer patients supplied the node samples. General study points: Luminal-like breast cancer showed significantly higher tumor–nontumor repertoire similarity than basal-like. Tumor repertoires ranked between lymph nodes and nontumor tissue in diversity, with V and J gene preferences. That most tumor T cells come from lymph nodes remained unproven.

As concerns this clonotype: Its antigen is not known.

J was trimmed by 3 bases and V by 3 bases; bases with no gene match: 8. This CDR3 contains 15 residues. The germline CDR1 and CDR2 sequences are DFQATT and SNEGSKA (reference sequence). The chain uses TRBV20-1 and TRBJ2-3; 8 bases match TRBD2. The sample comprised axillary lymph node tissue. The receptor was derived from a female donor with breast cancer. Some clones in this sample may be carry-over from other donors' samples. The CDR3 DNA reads TGCAGTGCTAGTAGGGGACTAGGAGCAACAGATACGCAGTATTTT. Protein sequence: CSASRGLGATDTQYF.